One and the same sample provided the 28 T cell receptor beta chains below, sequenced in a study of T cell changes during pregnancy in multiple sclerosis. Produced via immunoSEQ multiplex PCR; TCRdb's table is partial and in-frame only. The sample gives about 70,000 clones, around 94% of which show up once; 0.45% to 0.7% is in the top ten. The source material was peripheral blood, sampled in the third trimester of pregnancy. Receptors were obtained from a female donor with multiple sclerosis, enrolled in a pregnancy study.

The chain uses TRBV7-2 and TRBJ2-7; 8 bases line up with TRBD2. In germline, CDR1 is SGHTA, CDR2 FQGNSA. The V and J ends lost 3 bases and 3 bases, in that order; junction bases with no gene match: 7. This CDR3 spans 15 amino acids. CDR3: CASSFDGGASYEQYF. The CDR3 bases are TGTGCCAGCAGCTTCGACGGGGGGGCCAGCTACGAGCAGTACTTC. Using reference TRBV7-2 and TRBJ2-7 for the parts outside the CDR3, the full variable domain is GAGVSQSPSNKVTEKGKDVELRCDPISGHTALYWYRQSLGQGLEFLIYFQGNSAPDKSGLPSDRFSAERTGGSVSTLTIQRTQQEDSAVYLCASSFDGGASYEQYFGPGTRLTVT.

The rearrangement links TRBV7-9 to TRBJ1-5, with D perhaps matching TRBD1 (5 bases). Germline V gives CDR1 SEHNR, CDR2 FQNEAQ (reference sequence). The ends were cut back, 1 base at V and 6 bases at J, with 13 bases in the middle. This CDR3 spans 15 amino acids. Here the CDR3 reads CASSLGGPSSQPQHF. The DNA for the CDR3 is TGTGCCAGCAGCTTAGGGGGCCCTTCTAGTCAGCCCCAGCATTTT.

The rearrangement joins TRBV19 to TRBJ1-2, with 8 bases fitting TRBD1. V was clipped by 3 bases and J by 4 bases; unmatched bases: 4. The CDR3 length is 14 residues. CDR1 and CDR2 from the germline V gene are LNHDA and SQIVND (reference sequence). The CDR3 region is CASSIRGLGYGYTF. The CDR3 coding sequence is TGTGCCAGTAGTATCAGGGGGCTTGGCTATGGCTACACCTTC.

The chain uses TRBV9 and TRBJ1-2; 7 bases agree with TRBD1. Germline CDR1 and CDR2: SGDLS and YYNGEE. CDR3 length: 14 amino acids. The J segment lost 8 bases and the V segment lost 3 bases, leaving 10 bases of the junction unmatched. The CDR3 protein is CASSERPGTVGYTF. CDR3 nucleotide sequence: TGTGCCAGCAGCGAACGCCCCGGGACAGTCGGCTACACCTTC.

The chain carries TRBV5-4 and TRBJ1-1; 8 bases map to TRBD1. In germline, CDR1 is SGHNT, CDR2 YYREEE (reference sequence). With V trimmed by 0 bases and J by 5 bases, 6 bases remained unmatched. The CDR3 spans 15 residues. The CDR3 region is CASSLALTGDTEAFF. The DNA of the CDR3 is TGTGCCAGCAGCTTGGCCCTGACAGGGGATACTGAAGCTTTCTTT.

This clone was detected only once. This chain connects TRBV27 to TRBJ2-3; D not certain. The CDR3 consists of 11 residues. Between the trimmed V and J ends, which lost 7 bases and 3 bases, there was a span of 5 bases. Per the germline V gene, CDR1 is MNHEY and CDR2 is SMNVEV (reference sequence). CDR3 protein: CASKRTDTQYF. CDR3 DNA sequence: TGTGCCAGCAAGAGGACAGATACGCAGTATTTT.

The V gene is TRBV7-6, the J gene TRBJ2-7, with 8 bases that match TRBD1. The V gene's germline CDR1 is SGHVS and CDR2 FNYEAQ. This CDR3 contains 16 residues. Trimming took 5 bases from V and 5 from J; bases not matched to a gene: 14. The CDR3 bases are TGTGCCAGCAGCCCCTTCTCAGGGGGCATTGTCAACGAGCAGTACTTC. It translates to CASSPFSGGIVNEQYF.

CDR3 amino acids: CASNTGLAGSQETQYF. The CDR3 DNA reads as TGTGCCAGCAATACAGGACTAGCGGGGTCGCAAGAGACCCAGTACTTC. This chain connects TRBV25-1 to TRBJ2-5, with 12 bases matching TRBD2. The junction had 8 bases not matched to a gene; V was cut back by 7 bases and J by 2 bases. Germline V lookup: CDR1 MGHDK, CDR2 SYGVNS. This CDR3 spans 16 amino acids.

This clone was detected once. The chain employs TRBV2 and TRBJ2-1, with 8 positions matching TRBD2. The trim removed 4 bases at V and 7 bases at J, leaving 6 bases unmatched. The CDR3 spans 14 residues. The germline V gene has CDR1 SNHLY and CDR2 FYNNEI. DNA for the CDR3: TGTGCCAGCAGTGGGCGGGGGGCAGGTAATGAGCAGTTCTTC. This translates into CASSGRGAGNEQFF.

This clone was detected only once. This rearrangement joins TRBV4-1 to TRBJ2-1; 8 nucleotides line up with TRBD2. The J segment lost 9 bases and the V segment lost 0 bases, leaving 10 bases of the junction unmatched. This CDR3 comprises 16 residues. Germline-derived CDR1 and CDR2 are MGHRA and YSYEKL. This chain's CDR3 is CASSQDPRGGHGEQFF. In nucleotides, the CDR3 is TGCGCCAGCAGCCAAGACCCACGGGGGGGCCACGGTGAGCAGTTCTTC.

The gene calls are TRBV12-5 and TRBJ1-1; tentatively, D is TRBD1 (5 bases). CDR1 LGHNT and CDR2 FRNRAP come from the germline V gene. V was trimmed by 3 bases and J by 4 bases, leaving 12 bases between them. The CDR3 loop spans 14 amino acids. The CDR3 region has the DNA TGTGCTAGTGGTTTAGGGGCCGGGGGCACTGAAGCTTTCTTT. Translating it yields CASGLGAGGTEAFF.

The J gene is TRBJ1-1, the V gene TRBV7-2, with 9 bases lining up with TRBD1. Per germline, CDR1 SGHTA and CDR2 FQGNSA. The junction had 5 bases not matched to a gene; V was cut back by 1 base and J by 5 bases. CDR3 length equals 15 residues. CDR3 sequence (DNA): TGTGCCAGCAGCTTAGTTGGGACAGGGAGGACTGAAGCTTTCTTT. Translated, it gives CASSLVGTGRTEAFF.

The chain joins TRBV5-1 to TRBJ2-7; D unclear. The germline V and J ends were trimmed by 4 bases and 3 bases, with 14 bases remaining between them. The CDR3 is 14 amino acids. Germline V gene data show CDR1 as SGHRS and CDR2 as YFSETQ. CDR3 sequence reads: CASSPPAGSYEQYF. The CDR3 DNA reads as TGCGCCAGCAGCCCCCCCGCAGGCAGCTACGAGCAGTACTTC.

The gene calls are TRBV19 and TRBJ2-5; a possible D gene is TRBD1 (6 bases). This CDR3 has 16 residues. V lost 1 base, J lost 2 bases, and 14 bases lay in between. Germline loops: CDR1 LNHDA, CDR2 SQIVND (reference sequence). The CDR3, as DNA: TGTGCCAGTAGTATAGGGCCCCCAACAGGGCAAGAGACCCAGTACTTC. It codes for CASSIGPPTGQETQYF. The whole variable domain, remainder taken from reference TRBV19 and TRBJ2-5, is DGGITQSPKYLFRKEGQNVTLSCEQNLNHDAMYWYRQDPGQGLRLIYYSQIVNDFQKGDIAEGYSVSREKKESFPLTVTSAQKNPTAFYLCASSIGPPTGQETQYFGPGTRLLVL.

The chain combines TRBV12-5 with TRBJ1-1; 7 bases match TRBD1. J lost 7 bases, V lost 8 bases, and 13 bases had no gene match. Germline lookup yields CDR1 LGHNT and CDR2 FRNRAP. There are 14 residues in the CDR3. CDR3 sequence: CASREIGTALEAFF. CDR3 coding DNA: TGTGCTAGTAGAGAAATAGGGACAGCCCTTGAAGCTTTCTTT.

This CDR3 reads CASSQSGNGYTF. CDR3 nucleotide sequence: TGCGCCAGCAGCCAATCCGGGAATGGCTACACCTTC. The chain links TRBV4-3 to TRBJ1-2; D ambiguous. V lost 2 bases to trimming and J lost 6 bases, with 7 bases between them. The germline V gene encodes CDR1 LGHNA and CDR2 YSLEER. CDR3 length equals 12 residues.

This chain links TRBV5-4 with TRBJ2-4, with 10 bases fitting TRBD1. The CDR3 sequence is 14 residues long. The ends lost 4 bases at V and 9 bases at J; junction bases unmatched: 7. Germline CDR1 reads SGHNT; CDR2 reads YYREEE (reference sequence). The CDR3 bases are TGTGCCAGCAGCCCCAGACAGGGGGCGACCATTCAGTACTTC. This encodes CASSPRQGATIQYF.

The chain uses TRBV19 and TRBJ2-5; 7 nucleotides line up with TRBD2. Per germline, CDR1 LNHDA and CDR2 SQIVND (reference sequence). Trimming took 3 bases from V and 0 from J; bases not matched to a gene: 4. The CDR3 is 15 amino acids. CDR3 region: CASSMGEGYQETQYF. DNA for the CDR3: TGTGCCAGTAGTATGGGGGAGGGGTACCAAGAGACCCAGTACTTC.

This chain's CDR3 is CASSRTSGGLEQFF. The CDR3 DNA is TGTGCCAGCAGTCGGACTAGCGGGGGCCTAGAGCAGTTCTTC. This chain uses TRBV9 with TRBJ2-1, with 13 bases lining up with TRBD2. Germline V lookup: CDR1 SGDLS, CDR2 YYNGEE. Germline trimming cut 5 bases from V and 10 bases from J; bases unmatched to any gene: 6. The CDR3 loop spans 14 amino acids.

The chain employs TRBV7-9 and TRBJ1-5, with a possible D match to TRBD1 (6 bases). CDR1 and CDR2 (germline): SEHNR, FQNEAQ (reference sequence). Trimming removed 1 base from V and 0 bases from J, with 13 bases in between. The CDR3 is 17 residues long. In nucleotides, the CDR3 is TGTGCCAGCAGCTTAGACGGTAGGGGGTTTAGCAATCAGCCCCAGCATTTT. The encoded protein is CASSLDGRGFSNQPQHF. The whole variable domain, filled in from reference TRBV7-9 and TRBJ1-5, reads DTGVSQNPRHKITKRGQNVTFRCDPISEHNRLYWYRQTLGQGPEFLTYFQNEAQLEKSRLLSDRFSAERPKGSFSTLEIQRTEQGDSAMYLCASSLDGRGFSNQPQHFGDGTRLSIL.

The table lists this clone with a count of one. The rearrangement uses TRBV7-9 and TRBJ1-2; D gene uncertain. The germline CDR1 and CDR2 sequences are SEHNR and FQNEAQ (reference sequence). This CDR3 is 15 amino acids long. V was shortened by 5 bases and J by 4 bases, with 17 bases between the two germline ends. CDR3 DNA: TGTGCCAGCAGCGCCCACGGGCGGGTGGCCTATGGCTACACCTTC. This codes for CASSAHGRVAYGYTF.

The CDR3 spells CASSTSTGMKEKLFF. The CDR3 region has the DNA TGTGCCAGCAGTACCTCGACAGGGATGAAAGAAAAACTGTTTTTT. The chain recombines TRBV6-6 with TRBJ1-4; 7 bases are shared with TRBD1. Per germline, CDR1 MNHNY and CDR2 SVGAGI (reference sequence). The CDR3 totals 15 residues. V shed 5 bases and J 8 bases; nucleotides not matched to a gene: 11.

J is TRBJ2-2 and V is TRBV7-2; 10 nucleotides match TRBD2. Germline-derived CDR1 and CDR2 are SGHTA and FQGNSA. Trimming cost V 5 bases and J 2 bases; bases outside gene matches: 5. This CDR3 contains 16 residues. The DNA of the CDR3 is TGTGCCAGCAGCCGAAAGCGGGGGGGAAACACCGGGGAGCTGTTTTTT. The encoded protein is CASSRKRGGNTGELFF.

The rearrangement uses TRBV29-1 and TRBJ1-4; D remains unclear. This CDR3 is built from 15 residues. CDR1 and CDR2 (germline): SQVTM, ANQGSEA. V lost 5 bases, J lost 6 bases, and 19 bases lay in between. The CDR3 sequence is CSVLQYGQVDEKLFF. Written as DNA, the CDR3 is TGCAGCGTTCTTCAATATGGGCAGGTGGATGAAAAACTGTTTTTT.

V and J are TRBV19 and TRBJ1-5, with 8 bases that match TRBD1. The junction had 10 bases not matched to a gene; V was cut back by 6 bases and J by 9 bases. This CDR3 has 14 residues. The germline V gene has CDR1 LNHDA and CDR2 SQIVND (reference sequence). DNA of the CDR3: TGTGCCAGTAGCCACGGACAGGGATTAAGGCCCCAGCATTTT. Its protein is CASSHGQGLRPQHF.

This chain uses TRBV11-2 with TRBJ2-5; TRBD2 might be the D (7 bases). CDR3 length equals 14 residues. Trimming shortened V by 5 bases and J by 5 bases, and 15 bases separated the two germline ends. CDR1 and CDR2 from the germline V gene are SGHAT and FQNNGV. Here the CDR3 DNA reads TGTGCCAGCAGCCCAATAGGGGGGGGTGAGACCCAGTACTTC. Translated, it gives CASSPIGGGETQYF.

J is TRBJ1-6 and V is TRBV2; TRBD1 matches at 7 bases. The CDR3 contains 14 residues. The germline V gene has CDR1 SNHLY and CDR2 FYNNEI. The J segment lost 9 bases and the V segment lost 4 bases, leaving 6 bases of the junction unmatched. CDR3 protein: CASSVWDRSSPLHF. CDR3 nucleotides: TGTGCCAGCAGTGTTTGGGACAGATCTTCACCCCTCCACTTT.

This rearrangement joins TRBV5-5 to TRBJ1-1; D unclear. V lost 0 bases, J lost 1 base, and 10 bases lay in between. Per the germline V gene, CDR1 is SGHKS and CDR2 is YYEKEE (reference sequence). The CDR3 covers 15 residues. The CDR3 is CASSLGPARNTEAFF. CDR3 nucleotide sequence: TGTGCCAGCAGCTTGGGACCTGCTAGGAACACTGAAGCTTTCTTT.